A single TCR beta chain is shown here with its context. Its cognate antigen has yet to be identified. Nothing much larger sits one base from this clone, and base qualities are not available. These data are taken from a study of Tregs in tolerant kidney transplant recipients (dated by TCRdb to between 2019 and 2020). Notes on the research overall: The transplants used related donors with nonmyeloablative bone marrow transplantation, and mixed chimerism in the human trials was transient. TCRbeta sequencing was used in the study to identify donor-specific regulatory T cells before combined kidney and bone marrow transplantation, and the identified cells were then tracked after transplant. Study-level results and caveats: Expanding Tregs with activated donor B cells appeared to identify the most biologically relevant and donor-specific TCRbeta repertoire. Biological reproducibility was not examined directly, but technical replication error appeared to be minimal. Because only a small number of patients were included, the study had limitations, and the results will need to be validated in larger populations as well as under other immunosuppression protocols. PCR primers changed over time for some patients, so nucleotide-level comparison across those patients' samples was not possible. Donor-specific Treg expansion was found to exceed global Treg expansion in tolerant patients, suggesting antigen-driven rather than nonspecific expansion.

Compared with germline, V lacks 8 bases and J lacks 5 bases; bases without a gene match: 11. As encoded in the germline V gene, CDR1 is SGHTA while CDR2 is FQGTGA. Its CDR3 holds 14 amino acids, cysteine through phenylalanine. The sequence is cut down to CDR3 DNA, 42 bases in frame from base 1. Per the publication, the time point label means: blood sample drawn before combined kidney and bone marrow transplant. Thawed PBMCs were FACS-sorted into unstimulated Tregs (CD4+CD25+CD127-), CD4+ non-Tregs (CD4+CD25-), CD4 cells and CD8 cells. Patients were a few combined kidney and bone marrow transplant recipients from the ITN036ST trial, and only these trial subjects had samples available. Healthy control blood was separated into PBMCs by Ficoll density gradient and cryopreserved, and patient PBMCs were collected both before and after transplant. For TCRbeta CDR3 sequencing, genomic DNA from the sorted cells was extracted using the QIAGEN DNeasy Blood and Tissue Kit. High-throughput TCRbeta CDR3 sequencing, which included PCR amplification with bias correction and internal controls, was done commercially through immunoSEQ. Turning to the authors' computational methods: Unique productive TCRbeta sequences were defined by CDR3 nucleotide sequence when primers matched and otherwise by CDR3 amino acid sequence together with Vbeta and Jbeta genes. To correct for sorting error, sequences found in more than one sorted population at a frequency ratio of 2:1 or less were discarded, and the remaining shared sequences were assigned to the population with the higher frequency. A sequence counted as donor-reactive if, in CFSE-low cells, the sequence had a frequency of at least 0.01% and was expanded at least 5-fold compared with unstimulated cells. Repertoire divergence was quantified by Jensen-Shannon divergence using the top 100 TCRbeta sequences ranked by frequency. For samples with multiple sequencing runs, sorting error was corrected in each run separately before the runs were combined. Not all clones reach the TCRdb copy of this immuneACCESS table, which keeps in-frame sequences only. Checked studies attribute under half of the gap to unresolved V genes and leave the rest unexplained. D and trimming come from the DNA, and the V and J calls and clone size come from that table. This sample comprises about 60,000 clones, roughly 90% of them detected only once. The ten most abundant clones make up over 9.5% of the sample.

The chain couples TRBV7-3 to TRBJ2-7; 8 central bases correspond to TRBD2. The material sequenced was CD8+ T cells from blood, taken before the transplant. The receptor was isolated from a human donor who received a combined kidney and bone marrow transplant. The CDR3 here reads CASGFGGRSDEQYF. The base sequence is TGTGCCAGCGGTTTTGGCGGGAGGTCGGACGAGCAGTACTTC.